Each of the 20 T cell receptor beta chains below was sequenced from the same sample in a study of breast tumors, draining lymph nodes, adjacent tissues. TCRdb redid the calling of the multiplex PCR reads with MiXCR, one entry per CDR3 protein. The data hold approximately 140,000 distinct CDR3 sequences, with over 25% observed a single time. The lymph nodes were axillary draining lymph nodes from breast cancer patients. Material for sequencing was axillary lymph node tissue. These receptors originate from a female donor with breast cancer. Some clones in this sample may be carry-over from other donors' samples.

This clonotype was counted at least ten times. V usage is TRBV6-5 and J usage is TRBJ1-5; D gene ambiguous. Germline V gene data show CDR1 as MNHEY and CDR2 as SVGAGI. With 6 bases removed from V and 8 bases from J, the gap between germline ends came to 20 bases. The CDR3 loop spans 15 amino acids. Written as DNA, the CDR3 is TGTGCCAGCAGGCCGGGTCGGGGAAGAGTTGAGCCCCAGCATTTT. It is translated as CASRPGRGRVEPQHF.

The chain joins TRBV7-9 to TRBJ2-7; no definite D call. The CDR3 extends over 15 amino acids. The germline V gene has CDR1 SEHNR and CDR2 FQNEAQ (reference sequence). V shed 1 base and J shed 6 bases, with 16 bases lying between them. CDR3 region: CASSLVRSTAAEQYV. CDR3 nucleotides: TGTGCCAGCAGCTTAGTTCGCTCTACCGCGGCCGAGCAGTACGTC.

This clonotype was counted ten times or more. The V call is TRBV27, the J call TRBJ1-4, with 7 bases aligning to TRBD1. The V gene's germline CDR1 is MNHEY and CDR2 SMNVEV (reference sequence). J lost 8 bases, V lost 4 bases, and 10 bases had no gene match. The CDR3 length is 15 residues. CDR3: CASSSPGTAVEKLFF. The CDR3 DNA is TGTGCCAGCAGTTCGCCGGGGACAGCTGTCGAAAAACTGTTTTTT.

V and J are TRBV3-1 and TRBJ1-1; D may be TRBD1 (5 bases). The germline gives CDR1 LGHDT, CDR2 YNNKEL (reference sequence). V gave up 1 base and J gave up 3 bases, with 12 bases separating them. The CDR3 contains 15 residues. The CDR3 is CASSQVPGRYTEAFF. The DNA of the CDR3 is TGTGCCAGCAGCCAAGTCCCAGGGAGGTACACTGAAGCTTTCTTT.

The table lists this clonotype with many counts. The chain combines TRBV19 with TRBJ2-6, with D maybe TRBD1 (6 bases). V dropped 7 bases and J dropped 2 bases, with 18 bases sitting between them. There are 17 residues in the CDR3. Germline V gives CDR1 LNHDA, CDR2 SQIVND (reference sequence). The CDR3 region has the DNA TGTGCCAGTACCGGATGGGCAGGGGCGCCTGGGGCCAACGTCCTGACTTTC. Residues: CASTGWAGAPGANVLTF.

Many counts were recorded for this clonotype. This chain joins TRBV24-1 and TRBJ2-7; D is possibly TRBD2 (7 bases). CDR3 length equals 18 residues. Germline V gene sequence: CDR1 KGHDR, CDR2 SFDVKD. Trimming took 1 base from V and 1 from J, leaving 19 bases between them. The CDR3 sequence is CATSDLGGVGGESYEQYV. For the CDR3, the DNA is TGTGCCACCAGTGATTTAGGGGGAGTTGGGGGGGAATCCTACGAGCAGTACGTC.

CDR3 region: CASSPGLAGGRSSTDTQFF. For the CDR3, the DNA is TGTGCCAGCAGCCCTGGACTAGCGGGGGGGAGATCTAGCACAGATACGCAGTTCTTC. The chain employs TRBV6-5 and TRBJ2-3; TRBD2 agrees at 15 bases. The end of the DNA aligns better with TRBJ2-1, so the J call may be wrong. Germline CDR1 MNHEY, CDR2 SVGAGI. The CDR3 has 19 amino acids.

The chain recombines TRBV29-1 with TRBJ1-4; D is possibly TRBD1 (6 bases). The CDR3 has 13 residues. V was shortened by 8 bases and J by 6 bases, with 16 bases between the two germline ends. Germline-derived CDR1 and CDR2 are SQVTM and ANQGSEA. The CDR3 sequence: CSSPQNRDEKLFF. Here the CDR3 DNA reads TGCAGCTCACCACAAAACAGGGATGAAAAACTGTTTTTT.

This clonotype came up many times. The CDR3, as DNA: TGTGCCAGCAGCCAAGATCCTGTACAATGGGCTGGAAACACCATATATTTT. This encodes CASSQDPVQWAGNTIYF. The V call is TRBV4-2, the J call TRBJ1-3; D is undetermined. Germline lookup yields CDR1 LGHNA and CDR2 YNFKEQ. Deletions cut 0 bases from V and 2 bases from J, with 14 bases between. This CDR3 region has 17 residues.

This clonotype was picked up many times. This may be a read error: a much more frequent sequence differs by one nucleotide. V usage is TRBV20-1 and J usage is TRBJ1-6; TRBD1 matches at 12 bases. CDR3 length: 16 residues. The V gene end was trimmed by 1 base and the J gene end by 7 bases; junction bases not matched to a gene: 5. Germline V gives CDR1 DFQATT, CDR2 SNEGSKA (reference sequence). The CDR3 DNA follows: TGCAGTGCTAGAGTAGGGACAGGGGGCGCAAATTCACCCCTCCACTTT. Encoded protein: CSARVGTGGANSPLHF.

This clonotype was seen ten or more times. Sequence at one end of the junction differs from germline and may be a read error. The chain links TRBV6-5 to TRBJ1-6; 7 bases match TRBD1. CDR1 is MNHEY, CDR2 SVGAGI, per germline. CDR3 size: 16 residues. This CDR3 reads CASSHSLGGFNSPLHF. Written as DNA, the CDR3 is TGTGCCAGCAGTCACTCGTTAGGGGGCTTTAATTCACCCCTCCACTTT.

This sequence joins TRBV6-2 or TRBV6-3 and TRBJ1-5; 7 nucleotides line up with TRBD1. V lost 5 bases, J lost 2 bases, and 9 bases stayed unmatched. This CDR3 contains 16 residues. Germline V CDR1 and CDR2: MNHEY, SVGEGT. CDR3 residues: CASSHPTGRGNQPQHF. In DNA, the CDR3 is TGTGCCAGCAGTCACCCGACAGGGCGGGGCAATCAGCCCCAGCATTTT.

Note on this clonotype: This may come from a read error, since a much larger clone is one base off. The V gene is TRBV30, the J gene TRBJ2-1; no definite D call. Germline values: CDR1 GTSNPN, CDR2 SVGIG (reference sequence). The CDR3 extends over 12 amino acids. This chain's CDR3 is CACRRGGGEQLF. The CDR3 DNA is TGTGCCTGCCGGAGAGGTGGCGGTGAGCAGCTCTTC.

This clonotype was found many times. The chain joins TRBV12-3 or TRBV12-4 to TRBJ2-3, with D maybe TRBD2 (6 bases). Trimming shortened V by 1 base and J by 0 bases, and 11 bases separated the two germline ends. The CDR3 runs 16 residues. CDR3 nucleotides: TGTGCCAGCAGTTTAGGGAGGGGCTCTAGCACAGATACGCAGTATTTT. Its translation is CASSLGRGSSTDTQYF.

The J gene is TRBJ1-1, the V gene TRBV6-2 or TRBV6-3, with a possible D match to TRBD1 (5 bases). The germline V gene has CDR1 MNHEY and CDR2 SVGEGT. Trimming pared 9 bases from V and 0 bases from J, leaving 14 bases between. This CDR3 region has 14 residues. CDR3 nucleotides: TGTGCCAGGCCCCGGGACGTCATGAACACTGAAGCTTTCTTT. Protein sequence: CARPRDVMNTEAFF.

In this sample, this clonotype turned up a few times. The rearrangement joins TRBV5-5 to TRBJ1-1; possibly TRBD1 for D (5 bases). V gave up 0 bases and J gave up 1 base, with 22 bases separating them. The germline CDR1 and CDR2 sequences are SGHKS and YYEKEE (reference sequence). The CDR3 is 19 amino acids. The CDR3 nucleotides read TGTGCCAGCAGCTTGGAGGGTGGGGGGTCACTGTTCACGAACACTGAAGCTTTCTTT. Translated, it gives CASSLEGGGSLFTNTEAFF.

The table lists this clonotype with many counts. V gene TRBV5-6 combines with J gene TRBJ2-3; D might be TRBD2 (5 bases). Trimming stripped 3 bases from V and 6 bases from J, with 17 bases between. This CDR3 region has 15 residues. Germline CDR1 and CDR2: SGHDT and YYEEEE. The CDR3 DNA follows: TGTGCCAGCAGCTACCGGCTAGCTCCAAGCGATACGCAGTATTTT. As protein: CASSYRLAPSDTQYF.

Regarding this clonotype: A much larger clone differs from this one at a single base, so this may be a read error. V usage is TRBV6-2 or TRBV6-3 and J usage is TRBJ1-2; D unresolved. The CDR3 contains 13 residues. Per the germline V gene, CDR1 is MNHEY and CDR2 is SVGEGT. The CDR3 sequence is CASRGWINYGCTF. CDR3 nucleotide sequence: TGTGCCAGCAGGGGTTGGATTAACTATGGCTGCACCTTC.

The chain is built from TRBV7-3 and TRBJ2-7; possibly TRBD2 for D (5 bases). The CDR3 sequence is 14 residues long. Per germline, CDR1 SGHTA and CDR2 FQGTGA. V was trimmed by 5 bases and J by 9 bases, leaving 20 bases between them. CDR3 sequence: CASSHQHWGDTQYV. The CDR3 region has the DNA TGTGCCAGCAGCCACCAACACTGGGGAGATACGCAGTACGTC.

Comment on this clonotype: One end of the junction fails to match germline, which may point to a read error. The chain joins TRBV7-7 to TRBJ2-1, with 11 bases matching TRBD2. The CDR3 covers 14 residues. In germline, CDR1 is SSHAT, CDR2 FNYEAQ (reference sequence). CDR3 protein: CASSPRGSGGDQFF. CDR3 coding DNA: TGTGCTAGCAGCCCCCGGGGTAGCGGGGGGGACCAGTTCTTC.